This TCR beta chain was identified during a study of T cell responses to AZD1222 COVID-19 vaccine. In the study overall: Doses given second, at about 4 or about 12 weeks, were pooled. Study-wide points: An increase in Spike-specific TCR breadth and depth was observed after two AZD1222 doses.

The CDR3 is made up of 15 amino acids. The germline CDR1 and CDR2 sequences are SGHRS and YFSETQ. V gave up 4 bases and J gave up 4 bases, with 17 bases separating them. Measured with immunoSEQ multiplex PCR; TCRdb has only the in-frame clones, and not every one. The repertoire holds under 95,000 clones, with 75% to 90% as singletons. For this clone: The antigen is not known.

The chain couples TRBV5-1 to TRBJ2-5; maybe TRBD2 (6 bases). The sample in question was peripheral blood, obtained on day 0 of AZD1222 vaccination. This TCR derives from an adult in good health. The CDR3 region has the DNA TGCGCCAGCAGCGGCGGGACTCCCGTCGGAGAGACCCAGTACTTC. The encoded protein is CASSGGTPVGETQYF.